Listed below are T cell receptor beta chains from one sample, sequenced in a study of CD8+CD57+ T cells in acquired aplastic anemia. Using its own MiXCR run on the reads, TCRdb lists one record per CDR3 protein. The sample carries some 70,000 distinct CDR3 sequences, 45% to 60% recorded once. Material: sorted CD4+, CD8+, or CD8+CD57+ T cells (not recorded which) from PBMCs. The receptors were gathered from a human donor in good health, serving as a control. The CDR3 runs from the conserved cysteine through the conserved F or W. A D gene is named only where the DNA matches it firmly. Only part of the rows carry a size: once, few, many, or a class if the clone is expanded.

V	J	size	D	DNA	CDR3
TRBV19	TRBJ2-3	many	TRBD2	TGTGCCAGTAGTATGGCGGGCGGGGGGAGCACAGATACGCAGTATTTT	CASSMAGGGSTDTQYF
TRBV7-3	TRBJ1-4	-	-	TGTGCCAGCAGCTTGGACACTAATGAAAAACTGTTTTTT	CASSLDTNEKLFF
TRBV2	TRBJ2-7	medium-sized	TRBD1	TGTGCCAGCAGTGAGCTGGACAGGAGCCGCTACGAGCAGTACTTC	CASSELDRSRYEQYF
TRBV7-8	TRBJ2-7	many	-	TGTGCCAGCAGCTGGGGCCCCCGAACCGACGAGCAGTACTTC	CASSWGPRTDEQYF
TRBV27	TRBJ1-1	-	-	TGTGCCAGCAGTTCGAACACTGAAGCTTTCTTT	CASSSNTEAFF
TRBV19	TRBJ1-2	-	-	TGTGCCAGTAGTCCTCACAGAGACACAGGGATCTATGGCTACACCTTC	CASSPHRDTGIYGYTF
TRBV20-1	TRBJ1-2	medium-sized	-	TGCAGTGCTAGCGTGTCAGAGATCTATGGCTACACCTTC	CSASVSEIYGYTF
TRBV2	TRBJ1-1	-	-	TGTGCCAGCAGTACAGAGGGCCGCAACACTGAAGCTTTCTTT	CASSTEGRNTEAFF
TRBV6-1	TRBJ2-7	many	-	TGTGCCAGCAGCGAAACGGAGTGGCAGCCTCCTACGAAACAGTACTTC	CASSETEWQPPTKQYF
TRBV29-1	TRBJ2-1	-	TRBD1	TGCAGCGTTGAAGTTTCCTGGACAGGGGGCAGTTACAATGAGCAGTTCTTC	CSVEVSWTGGSYNEQFF
TRBV7-8	TRBJ1-1	-	-	TGTGCCAGCAGCCGGCGGGGGGGCAGCACTGAAGCTTTCTTT	CASSRRGGSTEAFF
TRBV11-2	TRBJ2-5	-	-	TGTGCCAGCAGCCTACCTGGCAGAGGAGAGACCCAGTACTTC	CASSLPGRGETQYF
TRBV29-1	TRBJ1-3	-	-	TGCAGCGTTTTAGAGCCGAGGAGCACCATATATTTT	CSVLEPRSTIYF
TRBV11-1	TRBJ1-5	-	TRBD1	TGTGCCAGCAGCCGGGGACAGGTACTCAATCAGCCCCAGCATTTT	CASSRGQVLNQPQHF
TRBV7-9	TRBJ2-2	many	-	TGTGCCAGCAGCGGCAAAGGCGCGGGCGCCGGGGAGCTGTTTTTT	CASSGKGAGAGELFF
TRBV6-1	TRBJ1-2	many	-	TGTGCCAGCAGTGAATCAGCATGGGGCTACACCTTC	CASSESAWGYTF
TRBV7-2	TRBJ2-3	-	TRBD1	TGTGCCAGCAGCTTAGCGGGGACAGGGAAGGCAGATACGCAGTATTTT	CASSLAGTGKADTQYF
TRBV10-3	TRBJ1-5	-	-	TGTGCCATCAGTGAGTTGGGTCAGCCCCAGCATTTT	CAISELGQPQHF
TRBV15	TRBJ2-1	few	-	TGTGCCACCAGTGCGGGCAGGGCCTTGGGCAATGAGCAGTTCTTC	CATSAGRALGNEQFF
TRBV29-1	TRBJ2-2	many	-	TGCAGCGTTGAAGATTGGAACACAGGGAAAACCGGGGAGCTGTTTTTT	CSVEDWNTGKTGELFF
TRBV19	TRBJ2-1	once	-	TGTGCCAGTAGTATCCTCGGAAATGAGCAGTTCTTC	CASSILGNEQFF
TRBV19	TRBJ2-3	-	-	TGTGCCAGTAGTAAAGCCGGGGCTGTGGATACGCAGTATTTT	CASSKAGAVDTQYF
TRBV29-1	TRBJ1-1	many	-	TGCAGCGTCGAGTTCGGGACGACAGGTCGCTCCACTGAAGCTTTCTTT	CSVEFGTTGRSTEAFF
TRBV2	TRBJ2-7	few	-	TGTGCCATCAGTGAAGTCCAGGGGGGGCATATGGAGCAGTACTTC	CAISEVQGGHMEQYF
TRBV24-1	TRBJ1-6	-	TRBD1	TGTGCCACCAGTGATTCGGGACAGGGTGGTTCACCCCTCCACTTT	CATSDSGQGGSPLHF
TRBV20-1	TRBJ1-1	many	-	TGCAGTGCTAGAAGGCTGGCGAACACTGAAGCTTTCTTT	CSARRLANTEAFF
TRBV5-1	TRBJ2-7	many	TRBD2	TGCGCCAGCAGCTTACTAGCGGGAGTGGGGTCCTACGAGCAGTACTTC	CASSLLAGVGSYEQYF